The 30 T cell receptor beta chains presented below share a single source sample, sequenced in a study of blood T cell repertoires in COVID-19. Sequenced by immunoSEQ multiplex PCR; TCRdb stores in-frame clones only, minus some. The sample yields 150,000 to 200,000 clones, 88% seen once. The sequencing input was peripheral blood. The source of these receptors is a man aged 45 to 65 who had recovered from COVID-19.

The chain uses TRBV18 and TRBJ2-7; a possible D gene is TRBD1 (6 bases). V was shortened by 5 bases and J by 0 bases, with 14 bases between the two germline ends. This CDR3 has 15 residues. In germline, CDR1 is KGHSH, CDR2 LQKENI. The CDR3 here is CASSIDRPPSYEQYF. In DNA form, the CDR3 reads TGTGCCAGCTCAATCGACAGGCCGCCCTCCTACGAGCAGTACTTC.

The V and J genes are TRBV27 and TRBJ2-3; 9 bases align to TRBD1. CDR1 and CDR2 (germline): MNHEY, SMNVEV (reference sequence). CDR3 length: 13 amino acids. Trimming cost V 6 bases and J 7 bases; bases outside gene matches: 5. The CDR3 bases are TGTGCCAGCAGGCGGACAGGGGCTAATACGCAGTATTTT. This translates into CASRRTGANTQYF.

V and J are TRBV5-1 and TRBJ1-5; 7 bases match TRBD1. J lost 5 bases, V lost 0 bases, and 2 bases had no gene match. CDR3 length: 14 residues. The germline gives CDR1 SGHRS, CDR2 YFSETQ. CDR3 bases: TGCGCCAGCAGCTTGGAGGGGGCGGATCAGCCCCAGCATTTT. Translation gives CASSLEGADQPQHF.

V and J are TRBV3-1 (or the pseudogene TRBV3-2) and TRBJ1-5, with D possibly being TRBD1 (6 bases). The V gene lost 0 bases and the J gene lost 7 bases, with 13 bases spanning the gap. Germline V CDR1 and CDR2: LGHDT, YNNKEL (reference sequence). This CDR3 region has 15 residues. The CDR3 DNA sequence: TGTGCCAGCAGCCAAGATCGGGCAGGGGCGCAGCCCCAGCATTTT. It is translated as CASSQDRAGAQPQHF.

The chain has TRBV7-6 and TRBJ2-3, with 9 bases matching TRBD2. In germline, CDR1 is SGHVS, CDR2 FNYEAQ. Trimming at V came to 2 bases and at J to 1 base, leaving 16 bases not matched to a gene. This CDR3 contains 20 residues. The CDR3 reads CASSLRGLAGRSVGTDTQYF. The DNA of the CDR3 is TGTGCCAGCAGCTTAAGGGGGCTAGCGGGAAGGTCTGTGGGCACAGATACGCAGTATTTT.

The chain couples TRBV6-2 or TRBV6-3 to TRBJ1-5; TRBD1 agrees at 9 bases. Germline-derived CDR1 and CDR2 are MNHEY and SVGEGT. V lost 4 bases, J lost 3 bases, and 7 bases stayed unmatched. The CDR3 loop spans 16 amino acids. CDR3 DNA sequence: TGTGCCAGCAGTTCCCCGGACAGGGGTAACAATCAGCCCCAGCATTTT. Translated: CASSSPDRGNNQPQHF.

The genes are TRBV19 and TRBJ1-1; 11 positions agree with TRBD1. Germline V gene data show CDR1 as LNHDA and CDR2 as SQIVND (reference sequence). The J segment lost 5 bases and the V segment lost 3 bases, leaving 11 bases of the junction unmatched. The CDR3 runs to 17 residues. CDR3 nucleotide sequence: TGTGCCAGTAGTATCCCCCGGACAGGGGGCGGATGGACTGAAGCTTTCTTT. Protein sequence: CASSIPRTGGGWTEAFF. Drawing the rest from reference TRBV19 and TRBJ1-1, the complete variable domain is DGGITQSPKYLFRKEGQNVTLSCEQNLNHDAMYWYRQDPGQGLRLIYYSQIVNDFQKGDIAEGYSVSREKKESFPLTVTSAQKNPTAFYLCASSIPRTGGGWTEAFFGQGTRLTVV.

The chain combines TRBV6-2 or TRBV6-3 with TRBJ1-1; D is possibly TRBD1 (5 bases). The CDR3 has 16 amino acids. V lost 6 bases and J lost 1, with 18 bases in between. Germline V gives CDR1 MNHEY, CDR2 SVGEGT. The chain's CDR3 is CASSRSDGRGNTEAFF. The DNA for the CDR3 is TGTGCCAGCAGCCGATCGGACGGGAGGGGGAACACTGAAGCTTTCTTT.

This clone was found a few times. The chain has TRBV3-1 (or the pseudogene TRBV3-2) and TRBJ2-2; perhaps TRBD1 as D (5 bases). CDR1 and CDR2 from the germline V gene are LGHDT and YNNKEL (reference sequence). This CDR3 is built from 17 residues. V lost 1 base, J lost 2 bases, and 14 bases lay in between. The CDR3 is CASSQGVPGPNTGELFF. The CDR3 region has the DNA TGTGCCAGCAGCCAAGGGGTCCCAGGGCCCAACACCGGGGAGCTGTTTTTT.

The chain has TRBV11-2 and TRBJ2-1, with a tentative D call TRBD2 (6 bases). Germline lookup yields CDR1 SGHAT and CDR2 FQNNGV. The V and J ends lost 5 bases and 8 bases respectively, with 13 bases between them. This CDR3 has 13 amino acids. The CDR3: CASSQTGGDEQFF. The CDR3 DNA reads TGTGCCAGCAGCCAAACCGGGGGAGATGAGCAGTTCTTC.

This chain uses TRBV28 with TRBJ1-2, with D unresolved. The length of the CDR3 is 14 residues. V lost 5 bases and J lost 4, with 14 bases in between. The germline gives CDR1 MDHEN, CDR2 SYDVKM. CDR3 region: CASSDSRLFYGYTF. The CDR3 DNA sequence: TGTGCCAGCAGTGATTCTAGGCTTTTCTATGGCTACACCTTC.

The V call is TRBV6-2 or TRBV6-3, the J call TRBJ1-1; D possibly corresponds to TRBD1 (6 bases). The CDR3 is 15 residues long. The germline V gene encodes CDR1 MNHEY and CDR2 SVGEGT. V was cut by 6 bases and J by 1 base, with 15 bases left in between. CDR3 residues: CASSRAGTRNTEAFF. In nucleotides, the CDR3 is TGTGCCAGCAGCCGCGCCGGGACAAGGAACACTGAAGCTTTCTTT.

Here the CDR3 reads CASSQRIAGGNEQFF. CDR3 DNA: TGCGCCAGCAGCCAACGGATAGCGGGGGGCAATGAGCAGTTCTTC. The rearrangement joins TRBV4-1 to TRBJ2-1; 10 bases are shared with TRBD2. CDR1 is MGHRA, CDR2 YSYEKL, per germline. The length of the CDR3 is 15 residues. The J segment lost 6 bases and the V segment lost 2 bases, leaving 4 bases of the junction unmatched.

This chain connects TRBV7-3 to TRBJ1-1; D gene unclear. CDR3 length: 13 residues. V lost 3 bases, J lost 1 base, and 6 bases lay in between. Germline CDR1 reads SGHTA; CDR2 reads FQGTGA. This chain's CDR3 is CASSFEGNTEAFF. The DNA for the CDR3 is TGTGCCAGCAGCTTCGAGGGGAACACTGAAGCTTTCTTT.

The chain couples TRBV11-2 to TRBJ1-1; perhaps TRBD1 as D (6 bases). CDR3 length equals 17 residues. Per germline, CDR1 SGHAT and CDR2 FQNNGV. The V and J ends lost 3 bases and 1 base respectively, with 18 bases between them. DNA for the CDR3: TGTGCCAGCAGCTTTAGGGGATTCACAGGGCCGAACACTGAAGCTTTCTTT. Residues: CASSFRGFTGPNTEAFF.

This clone was picked up a small number of times. The J gene is TRBJ2-2, the V gene TRBV3-1 (or the pseudogene TRBV3-2); the match to TRBD2 covers 12 bases. The CDR3 length is 15 residues. The V and J ends lost 6 bases and 5 bases, in that order; junction bases with no gene match: 4. Germline V CDR1 and CDR2: LGHDT, YNNKEL (reference sequence). Written as DNA, the CDR3 is TGTGCCAGCAGGTCCGGGACTAGCGGGACCGGGGAGCTGTTTTTT. This codes for CASRSGTSGTGELFF.

This clone was counted only a few times. The chain is built from TRBV19 and TRBJ1-2; 7 bases fit TRBD1. Germline CDR1 LNHDA, CDR2 SQIVND (reference sequence). J gave up 4 bases and V 2 bases, and 7 bases lay outside the gene matches. The length of the CDR3 is 15 residues. The CDR3 nucleotides are TGTGCCAGTAGTATAAAAAAAGGGACAGCCTATGGCTACACCTTC. Protein: CASSIKKGTAYGYTF.

V usage is TRBV4-3 and J usage is TRBJ2-3, with 10 nucleotides matching TRBD2. The CDR3 runs 16 residues. Germline V gene sequence: CDR1 LGHNA, CDR2 YSLEER. The V gene end was trimmed by 0 bases and the J gene end by 4 bases; junction bases not matched to a gene: 4. The CDR3 is CASSQDTSGTADTQYF. The CDR3 nucleotides are TGCGCCAGCAGCCAAGATACTAGCGGGACGGCAGATACGCAGTATTTT.

The V gene is TRBV6-6, the J gene TRBJ1-2; 7 bases match TRBD1. Unmatched junction bases numbered 12, after V lost 7 bases and J lost 7 bases. Germline loops: CDR1 MNHNY, CDR2 SVGAGI (reference sequence). The CDR3 loop spans 14 amino acids. CDR3 region: CASTPGQPAPGYTF. The CDR3 nucleotides read TGTGCCAGCACCCCGGGACAGCCCGCCCCTGGCTACACCTTC.

This rearrangement joins TRBV5-4 to TRBJ2-3; D remains unclear. Trimming took off 4 bases at V and 6 bases at J, with 21 bases between the two ends. Per the germline V gene, CDR1 is SGHNT and CDR2 is YYREEE (reference sequence). The CDR3 sequence is 16 residues long. In DNA, the CDR3 is TGTGCCAGCAGCCGAAAACAGAATACCCTAAGGGATACGCAGTATTTT. Its translation is CASSRKQNTLRDTQYF.

The chain links TRBV7-9 to TRBJ2-1, with TRBD2 identical over 7 bases. CDR3 length: 14 residues. J was trimmed by 5 bases and V by 2 bases; bases with no gene match: 3. Per germline, CDR1 SEHNR and CDR2 FQNEAQ (reference sequence). The CDR3 nucleotides are TGTGCCAGCAGCTTACCTAGCGGAGACAATGAGCAGTTCTTC. It codes for CASSLPSGDNEQFF.

This clone appeared a few times. The gene calls are TRBV11-1 and TRBJ1-1; 10 nucleotides align to TRBD1. Germline CDR1 SGHAT, CDR2 FQDESV (reference sequence). V lost 5 bases and J lost 7; bases outside the gene matches: 10. The CDR3 is 15 residues long. CDR3 amino acids: CASSLPGTGAGEAFF. CDR3 sequence (DNA): TGTGCCAGCAGCCTTCCCGGGACAGGGGCCGGTGAAGCTTTCTTT.

The chain uses TRBV7-8 and TRBJ2-3; the match to TRBD2 covers 7 bases. The CDR3 is 12 amino acids. With V trimmed by 5 bases and J by 7 bases, 3 bases remained unmatched. From germline, CDR1 is SGHVS and CDR2 FQNEAQ. CDR3 in DNA: TGTGCCAGCAGCCTGGGGGGGAATACGCAGTATTTT. Encoded protein: CASSLGGNTQYF.

V and J are TRBV28 and TRBJ1-1; 9 nucleotides match TRBD1. Trimming took 5 bases from V and 5 from J; bases not matched to a gene: 6. Per the germline V gene, CDR1 is MDHEN and CDR2 is SYDVKM. The CDR3 is 14 amino acids. The CDR3 sequence: CASSTTGGWTEAFF. The CDR3 region has the DNA TGTGCCAGCAGTACAACAGGGGGCTGGACTGAAGCTTTCTTT.

The chain combines TRBV3-1 (or the pseudogene TRBV3-2) with TRBJ2-1; D possibly corresponds to TRBD1 (6 bases). Germline V gives CDR1 LGHDT, CDR2 YNNKEL (reference sequence). V lost 4 bases and J 0 bases, leaving 10 bases between the germline ends. The CDR3 runs 15 residues. CDR3 protein: CASSLDRASYNEQFF. The CDR3 DNA reads as TGTGCCAGCAGCCTGGACAGAGCCTCCTACAATGAGCAGTTCTTC.

The chain recombines TRBV2 with TRBJ2-7; D perhaps matches TRBD2 (7 bases). Germline V CDR1 and CDR2: SNHLY, FYNNEI. V shed 6 bases and J shed 7 bases, with 22 bases lying between them. The CDR3 length is 15 residues. The CDR3 here is CASRPRASGRGEQYF. As DNA, the CDR3 is TGTGCCAGCAGACCCCGGGCTAGCGGCAGGGGAGAGCAGTACTTC.

The chain carries TRBV19 and TRBJ1-5; TRBD1 agrees at 7 bases. In germline, CDR1 is LNHDA, CDR2 SQIVND (reference sequence). The CDR3 is 16 amino acids. J was trimmed by 8 bases and V by 1 base; bases with no gene match: 11. This CDR3 reads CASSIVGGTGWEPQHF. CDR3 nucleotides: TGTGCCAGTAGTATAGTAGGGGGCACCGGATGGGAGCCCCAGCATTTT.

Only one count was recorded for this clone. The gene calls are TRBV5-4 and TRBJ1-1; 8 positions match TRBD1. This CDR3 contains 15 residues. CDR1 and CDR2 (germline): SGHNT, YYREEE (reference sequence). Trimming cost V 6 bases and J 6 bases; bases outside gene matches: 13. The CDR3 region has the DNA TGTGCCAGCAATCCACCAGGGGGCGCTCTGGCTGAAGCTTTCTTT. It translates to CASNPPGGALAEAFF.

CDR3 nucleotide sequence: TGTGCCAGCAGCTCCTCTAGCGGGAGGGCCGACACCGGGGAGCTGTTTTTT. Amino acids: CASSSSSGRADTGELFF. The V call is TRBV12-1, the J call TRBJ2-2; the DNA was not used to check the table's D call, TRBD2. TRBV12-1 has pseudogene status. The CDR3 is 17 amino acids.

The chain couples TRBV29-1 to TRBJ2-4; perhaps TRBD2 as D (7 bases). Trimming shortened V by 6 bases and J by 0 bases, and 18 bases separated the two germline ends. The V gene's germline CDR1 is SQVTM and CDR2 ANQGSEA. The CDR3 has 16 amino acids. The CDR3 region has the DNA TGCAGCGTCGAGGTAACGGGGGGCGTAGCCAAAAACATTCAGTACTTC. Its translation is CSVEVTGGVAKNIQYF.